The clone carrying this T cell receptor beta chain was counted once. The antigen is not known. The libraries were made with immunoSEQ v3. Some clones are missing from TCRdb's copy, which holds only in-frame ones; the method was immunoSEQ multiplex PCR. The profile covers approximately 87,000 clones, with less than 70% appearing a single time and roughly 9.7% taken by the ten largest. The data stem from a study of TIL therapy for anti-PD-1-resistant metastatic lung cancer. Study-level background: Median patient age was nearly 55, ranging roughly 38-75 years. Half of patients were current or former smokers.

The time point here: pre-treatment sample, taken before nivolumab and TIL therapy. The tumor samples were excised metastases, mostly pleural nodules or supraclavicular lymph nodes. The CDR3 runs to 14 residues. Study results and limitations: Compared with baseline intratumoral T cells, expanded TIL cultures were more clonal and less diverse (about 5.8% vs 31%).

This sequence joins TRBV7-5 and TRBJ2-7; the table's D call of TRBD1 was not tested on the DNA. TRBV7-5 is noted as a pseudogene. The receptor's source is a person aged 25-85 years with non-small cell lung cancer. Sequences were derived from tumor tissue, sampled at baseline. The CDR3 DNA is TGTGTCAGAAGCCGCCGGGACAGACCCTACGAGCAGTACTTC. This codes for CVRSRRDRPYEQYF.